The sequence of this TCR beta chain was determined in a study of cytomegalovirus exposure and HLA in healthy donors. Study at large: An analysis done earlier identified 95 million to 140 million unique TCR beta sequences from about 179 million T cells. Early on, a data release was issued that held about 85 million unique TCRs from HLA-typed donors.

Study findings and constraints: Analyses of presence and absence presupposed an approximately uniform sequencing depth across donors.

The CDR3 contains 12 residues. Trimming cost V 3 bases and J 8 bases, with 9 bases left between them. CDR1 is SGHRS, CDR2 YFSETQ, per germline. In regard to this clone: Its antigen is not identified.

Vbeta (60) and Jbeta (13) primers were used in the PCR. Produced via immunoSEQ multiplex PCR; TCRdb's table is partial and in-frame only. The profile covers 250,000 to 350,000 clones, with roughly 89% appearing a single time and less than 2.5% taken by the ten largest. This chain connects TRBV5-1 to TRBJ2-4, with D possibly matching TRBD1 (7 bases). The sequenced sample was PBMCs. This TCR was sampled from a woman between 18 and 29 years old in good health and CMV-seronegative. CDR3 nucleotides: TGCGCCAGCAGCTCCAGGGGGGACATTCAGTACTTC. Its translation: CASSSRGDIQYF.